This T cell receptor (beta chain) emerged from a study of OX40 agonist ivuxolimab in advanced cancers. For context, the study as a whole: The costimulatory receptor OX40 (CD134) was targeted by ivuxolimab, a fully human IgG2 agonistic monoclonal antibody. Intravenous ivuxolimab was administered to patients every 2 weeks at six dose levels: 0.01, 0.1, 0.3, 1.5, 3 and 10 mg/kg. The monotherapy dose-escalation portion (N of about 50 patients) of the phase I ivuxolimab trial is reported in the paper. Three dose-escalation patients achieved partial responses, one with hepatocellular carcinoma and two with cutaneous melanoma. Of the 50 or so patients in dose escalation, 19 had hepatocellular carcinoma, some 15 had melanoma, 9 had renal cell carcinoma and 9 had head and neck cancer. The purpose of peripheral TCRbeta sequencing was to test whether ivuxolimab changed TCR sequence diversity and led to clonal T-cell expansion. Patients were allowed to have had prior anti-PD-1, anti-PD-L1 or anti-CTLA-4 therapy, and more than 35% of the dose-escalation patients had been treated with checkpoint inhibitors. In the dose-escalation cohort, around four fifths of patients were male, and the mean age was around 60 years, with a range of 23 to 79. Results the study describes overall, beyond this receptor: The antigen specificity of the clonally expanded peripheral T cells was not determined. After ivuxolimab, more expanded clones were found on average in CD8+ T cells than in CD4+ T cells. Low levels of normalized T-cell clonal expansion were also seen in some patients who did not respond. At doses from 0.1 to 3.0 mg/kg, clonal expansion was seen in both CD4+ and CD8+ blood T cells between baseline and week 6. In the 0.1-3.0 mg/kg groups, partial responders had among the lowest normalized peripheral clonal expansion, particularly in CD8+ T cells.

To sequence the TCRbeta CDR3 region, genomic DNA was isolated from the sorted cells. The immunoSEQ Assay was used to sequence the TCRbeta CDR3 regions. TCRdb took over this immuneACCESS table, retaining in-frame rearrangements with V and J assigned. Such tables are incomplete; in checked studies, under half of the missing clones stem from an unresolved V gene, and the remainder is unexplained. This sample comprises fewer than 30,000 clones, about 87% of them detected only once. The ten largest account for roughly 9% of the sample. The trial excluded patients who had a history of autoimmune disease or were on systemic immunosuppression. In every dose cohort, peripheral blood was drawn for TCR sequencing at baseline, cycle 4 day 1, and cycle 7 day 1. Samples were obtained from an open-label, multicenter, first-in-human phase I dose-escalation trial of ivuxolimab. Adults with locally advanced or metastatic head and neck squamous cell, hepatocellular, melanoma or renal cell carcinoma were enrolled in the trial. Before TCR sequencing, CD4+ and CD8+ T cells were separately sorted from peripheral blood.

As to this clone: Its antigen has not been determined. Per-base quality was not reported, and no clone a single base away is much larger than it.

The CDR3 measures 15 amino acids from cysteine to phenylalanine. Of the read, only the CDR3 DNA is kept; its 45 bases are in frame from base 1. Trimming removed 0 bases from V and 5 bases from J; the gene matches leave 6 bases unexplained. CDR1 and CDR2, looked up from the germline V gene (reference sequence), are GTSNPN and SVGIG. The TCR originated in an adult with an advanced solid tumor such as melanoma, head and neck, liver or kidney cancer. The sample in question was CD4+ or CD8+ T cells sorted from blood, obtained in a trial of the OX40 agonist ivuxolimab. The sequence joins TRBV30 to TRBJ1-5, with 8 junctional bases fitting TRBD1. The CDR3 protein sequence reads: CAWSVQTGVYQPQHF. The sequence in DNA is TGTGCCTGGAGTGTCCAGACAGGGGTTTATCAGCCCCAGCATTTT.